Listed below are T cell receptor beta chains from one sample, sequenced in a study of shared clonotypes between healthy human individuals. The repertoire was sequenced with immunoSEQ multiplex PCR; TCRdb's copy has only in-frame clones and lacks some. The sample has some 2.3 million clones, 85% to 95% seen once; the top ten hold under 0.45%. Material: naive CD4+ T cells from PBMCs. The receptors originated from a young man in good health. Some clones in this sample may be carry-over from other donors' samples. Both conserved end residues are part of each CDR3. A D gene is named only where the DNA matches it firmly. The listing skips clone size in some rows; elsewhere it reads once, few, many or a size class.

j_gene: TRBJ2-6; v_gene: TRBV21-1; d_gene: -; abundance: -; CDR3nt: TGTGCCAGCCCACAGGGAGGTTACGGGGCCAACGTCCTGACTTTC; CDR3aa: CASPQGGYGANVLTF
j_gene: TRBJ1-2; v_gene: TRBV25-1; d_gene: -; abundance: -; CDR3nt: TGTGCCCACTCTTCAGGGCCGCTTGATGGCTACACCTTC; CDR3aa: CAHSSGPLDGYTF
j_gene: TRBJ2-7; v_gene: TRBV27; d_gene: TRBD1; abundance: -; CDR3nt: TGTGCCAGCAGTTCAAGACAGGGGGGAAGCTCCTACGAGCAGTACTTC; CDR3aa: CASSSRQGGSSYEQYF
j_gene: TRBJ1-5; v_gene: TRBV6-1; d_gene: -; abundance: once; CDR3nt: TGTGCCAGCAGTGAAAGGGGGATGAGGAATCAGCCCCAGCATTTT; CDR3aa: CASSERGMRNQPQHF
j_gene: TRBJ2-1; v_gene: TRBV6-6; d_gene: -; abundance: -; CDR3nt: TGTGCCAGCAGCAAGACCCTATACAATGAGCAGTTCTTC; CDR3aa: CASSKTLYNEQFF
j_gene: TRBJ2-7; v_gene: TRBV5-5; d_gene: TRBD2; abundance: -; CDR3nt: TGTGCCAGCAGCTTTGTCCCTAGCGGGGCCTACGAGCAGTACTTC; CDR3aa: CASSFVPSGAYEQYF
j_gene: TRBJ1-1; v_gene: TRBV30; d_gene: -; abundance: few; CDR3nt: TGTGCCTGGAGTGCAAAAGGGGACCTGACATTT; CDR3aa: CAWSAKGDLTF
j_gene: TRBJ2-2; v_gene: TRBV9; d_gene: -; abundance: -; CDR3nt: TGTGCCAGCAGCGTCCCTAACACCGGGGAGCTGTTTTTT; CDR3aa: CASSVPNTGELFF
j_gene: TRBJ2-1; v_gene: TRBV5-1; d_gene: -; abundance: -; CDR3nt: TGCGCCAGCAGCGGGGACGGTACCTACAATGAGCAGTTCTTC; CDR3aa: CASSGDGTYNEQFF
j_gene: TRBJ2-7; v_gene: TRBV5-1; d_gene: -; abundance: -; CDR3nt: TGCGCCAGCAGCATGGGACGGGAGAGAGGTGAGCAGTACTTC; CDR3aa: CASSMGRERGEQYF
j_gene: TRBJ1-4; v_gene: TRBV28; d_gene: TRBD1; abundance: -; CDR3nt: TGTGCCAGCAGTTTCGGTGGTACAGGGGGGAATGAAAAACTGTTTTTT; CDR3aa: CASSFGGTGGNEKLFF
j_gene: TRBJ1-5; v_gene: TRBV18; d_gene: -; abundance: -; CDR3nt: TGTGCCTCCACTGAGGGGGGCAATCAGCCCCAGCATTTT; CDR3aa: CASTEGGNQPQHF